The 11 T cell receptor beta chains below come from one sample, sequenced in a study of blood T cells in healthy people across ages. A second PCR of about 7 to 12 cycles used a sample-barcoded 5' primer and a J-beta primer mix. TCRdb ran MiXCR on the 5' RACE reads and lists one entry per CDR3 protein. The sample records hundreds of thousands of distinct CDR3 sequences, approximately 21% being singletons. The sample comprised blood. These receptors were collected from a man in his 70s in good health.

The rearrangement links TRBV20-1 to TRBJ2-3; 9 positions agree with TRBD1. The V gene end was trimmed by 1 base and the J gene end by 2 bases; junction bases not matched to a gene: 4. The CDR3 contains 15 residues. Germline lookup yields CDR1 DFQATT and CDR2 SNEGSKA (reference sequence). CDR3 coding DNA: TGCAGTGCTAGAGGCGACAGGGGGGCCACAGATACGCAGTATTTT. Translated, it gives CSARGDRGATDTQYF.

This clonotype has just a few counts. The chain has TRBV27 and TRBJ2-7; D not resolved. Germline V gene data show CDR1 as MNHEY and CDR2 as SMNVEV (reference sequence). V dropped 4 bases and J dropped 0 bases, with 7 bases sitting between them. The CDR3 spans 13 residues. CDR3 sequence: CASSWVSSYEQYF. The CDR3 DNA reads as TGTGCCAGCAGTTGGGTGAGCTCCTACGAGCAGTACTTC.

This clonotype has more than one count but fewer than ten. The CDR3 DNA reads as TGTGCCAGCAGCTTCGCCCAGACCTACGAGCAGTACGTC. The encoded protein is CASSFAQTYEQYV. This chain links TRBV11-3 with TRBJ2-7; D gene unclear. This CDR3 is 13 amino acids long. The germline CDR1 and CDR2 sequences are SGHNT and YENEEA. The V gene lost 3 bases and the J gene lost 2 bases, with 8 bases spanning the gap.

This clonotype turned up a few times. This chain uses TRBV12-3 or TRBV12-4 with TRBJ2-5; the D gene is possibly TRBD1 (5 bases). TRBJ2-1 matches the DNA end more closely, so the J call is doubtful. The CDR3 runs to 13 residues. The CDR3 coding sequence is TGTGCCAGCAGTGCAAACCAGGGTAATGAGCAGTTCTTC. Translation: CASSANQGNEQFF.

This clonotype was seen more than once but under ten times. This chain links TRBV12-3 or TRBV12-4 with TRBJ2-5; 8 bases are shared with TRBD1. TRBJ2-1 matches the DNA end more closely, so the J call is doubtful. The CDR3 runs 15 residues. CDR3 coding DNA: TGTGCCAGCAGTTTTCGGACAGGGAACTACAATGAGCAGTTCTTC. As protein: CASSFRTGNYNEQFF.

The chain carries TRBV20-1 and TRBJ1-5, with 7 bases lining up with TRBD1. Trimming removed 2 bases from V and 2 bases from J; junction bases left unmatched: 9. Germline-derived CDR1 and CDR2 are DFQATT and SNEGSKA (reference sequence). The CDR3 spans 16 residues. In DNA, the CDR3 is TGCAGTGCTAGAACCCCAGGGGGGCGAGGCAATCAGCCCCAGCATTTT. Translation gives CSARTPGGRGNQPQHF.

This clonotype was counted a few times. The junction differs from germline at one of its ends, possibly a read error. V and J are TRBV15 and TRBJ2-5, with 10 bases identical to TRBD2. Germline V gives CDR1 LNHNV, CDR2 YYDKDF (reference sequence). The CDR3 extends over 20 amino acids. CDR3 coding DNA: TGTGCCGCCAGCAGAATCTTTAAGGGACTAGCGACGCCAGCGGGAGAGACCCAGTACTTC. This codes for CAASRIFKGLATPAGETQYF.

Of note for this clonotype: No conserved phenylalanine or tryptophan is present at the end of the CDR3, so a read error is the likely explanation. The chain couples TRBV5-1 to TRBJ2-5, with D possibly being TRBD1 or TRBD2 (5 bases each). Per the germline V gene, CDR1 is SGHRS and CDR2 is YFSETQ. Trimming left V 0 bases short and J 11 bases short, with 20 bases between. This CDR3 is built from 15 residues. This CDR3 is CASSLDGAFGREQYV. CDR3 nucleotides: TGCGCCAGCAGCTTGGACGGGGCTTTCGGGCGTGAGCAGTACGTC.

This clonotype was seen a few times. V is TRBV7-2 and J is TRBJ1-1, with D hard to call. Trimming took 5 bases from V and 5 from J, leaving 12 bases between them. There are 13 residues in the CDR3. Germline CDR1 SGHTA, CDR2 FQGNSA. The CDR3 DNA is TGTGCCAGCAGCCAAACCATCCGGACTGAAGCTTTCTTT. Translation: CASSQTIRTEAFF.

A single count supports this clonotype. This chain joins TRBV10-3 and TRBJ2-1; TRBD1 is a possible D gene (7 bases). Between the trimmed V and J ends, which lost 3 bases and 7 bases, there was a span of 19 bases. The CDR3 is 16 amino acids. Per germline, CDR1 ENHRY and CDR2 SYGVKD. The CDR3 DNA reads as TGTGCCATCAGTGATGACGGGAGACAGGGTGTTAATGAGCAGTTCTTC. Translating it yields CAISDDGRQGVNEQFF.

This clonotype was seen a handful of times. This chain connects TRBV5-1 to TRBJ2-3; 10 bases fit TRBD2. After removal of 4 bases from V and 2 bases from J, the junction contained 7 bases not matched to a gene. Germline assignment: CDR1 SGHRS and CDR2 YFSETQ. The CDR3 consists of 16 residues. Here the CDR3 DNA reads TGCGCCAGCAGCCCGGGACTAGCGAAACCCACAGATACGCAGTATTTT. Protein sequence: CASSPGLAKPTDTQYF.